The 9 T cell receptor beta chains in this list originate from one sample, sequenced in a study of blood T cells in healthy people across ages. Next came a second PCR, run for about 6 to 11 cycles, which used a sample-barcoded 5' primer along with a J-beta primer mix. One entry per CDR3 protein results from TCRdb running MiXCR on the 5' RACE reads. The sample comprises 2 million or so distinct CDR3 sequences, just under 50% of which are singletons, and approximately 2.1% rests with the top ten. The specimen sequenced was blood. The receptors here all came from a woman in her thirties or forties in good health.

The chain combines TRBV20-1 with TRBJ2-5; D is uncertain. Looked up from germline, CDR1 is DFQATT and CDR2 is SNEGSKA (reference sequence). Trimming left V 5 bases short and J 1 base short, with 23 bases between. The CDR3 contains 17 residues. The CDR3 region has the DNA TGCAGTGCTCCCCTGCCCCAGGCTCACCACCCCCAAGAGACCCAGTACTTC. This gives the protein CSAPLPQAHHPQETQYF.

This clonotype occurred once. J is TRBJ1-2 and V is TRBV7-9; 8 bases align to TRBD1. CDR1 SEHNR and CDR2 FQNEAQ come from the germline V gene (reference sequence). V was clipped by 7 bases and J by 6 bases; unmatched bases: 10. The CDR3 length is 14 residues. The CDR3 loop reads CASKKDRAWHGYTF. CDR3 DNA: TGTGCCAGCAAGAAGGACAGGGCCTGGCATGGCTACACCTTC.

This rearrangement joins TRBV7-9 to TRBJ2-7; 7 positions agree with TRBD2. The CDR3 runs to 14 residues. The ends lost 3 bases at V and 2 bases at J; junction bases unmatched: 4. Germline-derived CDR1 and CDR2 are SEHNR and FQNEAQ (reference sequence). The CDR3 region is CASSFRDYPYEQYF. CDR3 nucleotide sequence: TGTGCCAGCAGCTTCCGGGACTACCCCTACGAGCAGTACTTC.

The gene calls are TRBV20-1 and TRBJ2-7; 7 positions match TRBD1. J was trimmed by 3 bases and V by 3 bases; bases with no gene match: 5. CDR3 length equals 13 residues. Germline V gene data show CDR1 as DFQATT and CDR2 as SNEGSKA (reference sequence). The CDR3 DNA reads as TGCAGTGCTAGCGGGACAGCAAACTACGAGCAGTACTTC. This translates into CSASGTANYEQYF.

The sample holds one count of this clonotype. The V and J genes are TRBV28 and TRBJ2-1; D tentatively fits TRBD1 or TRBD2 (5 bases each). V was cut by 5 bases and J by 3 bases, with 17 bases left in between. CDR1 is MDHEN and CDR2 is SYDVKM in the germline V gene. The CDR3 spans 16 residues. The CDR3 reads CASSTPRGPNYNEQFF. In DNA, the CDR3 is TGTGCCAGCAGTACACCCCGGGGCCCTAACTACAATGAGCAGTTCTTC. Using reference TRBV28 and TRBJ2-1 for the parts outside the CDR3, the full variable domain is DVKVTQSSRYLVKRTGEKVFLECVQDMDHENMFWYRQDPGLGLRLIYFSYDVKMKEKGDIPEGYSVSREKKERFSLILESASTNQTSMYLCASSTPRGPNYNEQFFGPGTRLTVL.

The CDR3 sequence: CASSWSSEQYF. DNA for the CDR3: TGTGCCAGCAGTTGGAGCTCCGAGCAGTACTTC. J is TRBJ2-7 and V is TRBV25-1, with D unclear. The V gene's germline CDR1 is MGHDK and CDR2 SYGVNS. There are 11 residues in the CDR3. The V gene lost 5 bases and the J gene lost 6 bases, with 8 bases spanning the gap.

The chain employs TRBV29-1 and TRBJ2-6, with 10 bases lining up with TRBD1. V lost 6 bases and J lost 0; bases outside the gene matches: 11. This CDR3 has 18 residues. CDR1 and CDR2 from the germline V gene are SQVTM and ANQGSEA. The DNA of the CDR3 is TGCAGCGTCGAGATCTCGACAGGGGGCTCCTCTGGGGCCAACGTCCTGACTTTC. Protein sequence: CSVEISTGGSSGANVLTF. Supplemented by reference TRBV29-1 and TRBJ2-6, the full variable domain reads SAVISQKPSRDICQRGTSLTIQCQVDSQVTMMFWYRQQPGQSLTLIATANQGSEATYESGFVIDKFPISRPNLTFSTLTVSNMSPEDSSIYLCSVEISTGGSSGANVLTFGAGSRLTVL.

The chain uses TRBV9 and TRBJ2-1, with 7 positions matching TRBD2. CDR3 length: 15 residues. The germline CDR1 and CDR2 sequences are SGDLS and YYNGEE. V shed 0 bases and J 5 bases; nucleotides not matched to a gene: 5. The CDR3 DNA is TGTGCCAGCAGCGTAGTTTCTAGCGGAAACAATGAGCAGTTCTTC. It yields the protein CASSVVSSGNNEQFF.

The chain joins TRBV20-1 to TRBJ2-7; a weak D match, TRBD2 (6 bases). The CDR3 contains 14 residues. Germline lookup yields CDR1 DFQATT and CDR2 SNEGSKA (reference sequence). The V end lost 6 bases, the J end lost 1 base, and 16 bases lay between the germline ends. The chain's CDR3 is CSAPPGGMSYEQYF. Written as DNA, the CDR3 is TGCAGTGCCCCCCCCGGCGGGATGTCCTACGAGCAGTACTTC.